This T cell receptor (beta chain) was obtained from a study of T cell responses to AZD1222 COVID-19 vaccine. The CDR3 has 11 amino acids. Germline CDR1 reads SEHNR; CDR2 reads FQNEAQ (reference sequence). V was clipped by 5 bases and J by 6 bases, with 7 bases between them. Data came from immunoSEQ multiplex PCR; TCRdb stores just in-frame clones and leaves some out. The sample shows roughly 120,000 clones, roughly nine tenths of them seen only once. Worth noting for this clone: Its matching antigen is unknown.

Study observations and caveats: Reports say nearly half of spike-specific TCRs go after unmutated variant regions. There were vaccine-associated CD4 TCRs across spike, dominant at 160-218 and 743-854. Spike-specific TCR depth and breadth grew after two AZD1222 doses.

The sample was peripheral blood, taken on day 0 of AZD1222 vaccination. This sequence was found in an adult in good health. V is TRBV7-9 and J is TRBJ1-1; D not certain. DNA for the CDR3: TGTGCCAGCAGCGTTGGATCTGAAGCTTTCTTT. Residues: CASSVGSEAFF. Using reference TRBV7-9 and TRBJ1-1 for the parts outside the CDR3, the full variable domain is DTGVSQNPRHKITKRGQNVTFRCDPISEHNRLYWYRQTLGQGPEFLTYFQNEAQLEKSRLLSDRFSAERPKGSFSTLEIQRTEQGDSAMYLCASSVGSEAFFGQGTRLTVV.